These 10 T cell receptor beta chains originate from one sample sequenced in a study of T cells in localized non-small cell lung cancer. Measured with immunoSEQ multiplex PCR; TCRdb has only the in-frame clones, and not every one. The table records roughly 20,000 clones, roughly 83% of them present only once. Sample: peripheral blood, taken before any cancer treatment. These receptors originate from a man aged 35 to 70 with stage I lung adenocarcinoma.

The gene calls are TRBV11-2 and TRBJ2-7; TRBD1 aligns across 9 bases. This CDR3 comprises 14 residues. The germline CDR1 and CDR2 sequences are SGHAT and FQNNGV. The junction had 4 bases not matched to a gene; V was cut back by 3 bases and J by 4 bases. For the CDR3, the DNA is TGTGCCAGCAGCTTTGGGACAGGGAATTACGAGCAGTACTTC. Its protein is CASSFGTGNYEQYF.

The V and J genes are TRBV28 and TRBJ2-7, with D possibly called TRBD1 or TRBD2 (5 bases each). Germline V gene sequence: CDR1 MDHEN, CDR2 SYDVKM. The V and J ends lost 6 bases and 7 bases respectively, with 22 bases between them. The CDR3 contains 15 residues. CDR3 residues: CASRADRTGDGEQYF. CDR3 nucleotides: TGTGCCAGCAGAGCGGATAGAACAGGCGACGGTGAGCAGTACTTC.

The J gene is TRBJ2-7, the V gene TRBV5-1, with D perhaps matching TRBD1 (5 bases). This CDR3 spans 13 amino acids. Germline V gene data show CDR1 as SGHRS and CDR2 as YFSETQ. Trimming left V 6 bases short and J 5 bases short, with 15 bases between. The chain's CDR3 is CASTSGIRNEQYF. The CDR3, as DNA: TGCGCCAGCACTTCAGGGATTAGAAACGAGCAGTACTTC. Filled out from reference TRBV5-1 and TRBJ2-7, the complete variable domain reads KAGVTQTPRYLIKTRGQQVTLSCSPISGHRSVSWYQQTPGQGLQFLFEYFSETQRNKGNFPGRFSGRQFSNSRSEMNVSTLELGDSALYLCASTSGIRNEQYFGPGTRLTVT.

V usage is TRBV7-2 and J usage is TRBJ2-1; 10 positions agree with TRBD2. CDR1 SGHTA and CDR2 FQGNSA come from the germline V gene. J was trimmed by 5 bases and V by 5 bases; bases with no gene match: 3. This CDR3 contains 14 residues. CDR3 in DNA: TGTGCCAGCAGCCAGGGACTAGCGAACAATGAGCAGTTCTTC. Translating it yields CASSQGLANNEQFF.

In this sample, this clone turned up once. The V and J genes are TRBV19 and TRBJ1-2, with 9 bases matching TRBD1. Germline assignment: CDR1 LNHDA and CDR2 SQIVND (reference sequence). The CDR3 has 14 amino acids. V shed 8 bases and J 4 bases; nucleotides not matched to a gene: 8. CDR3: CASDTGGVVYGYTF. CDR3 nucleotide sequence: TGTGCCAGTGATACAGGGGGCGTAGTCTATGGCTACACCTTC.

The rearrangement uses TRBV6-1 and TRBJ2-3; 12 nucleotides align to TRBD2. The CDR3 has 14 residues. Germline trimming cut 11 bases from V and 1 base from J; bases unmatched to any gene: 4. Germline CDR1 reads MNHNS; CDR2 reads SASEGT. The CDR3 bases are TGTGCCGTCCGACTAGCGGGGGGCACAGATACGCAGTATTTT. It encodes CAVRLAGGTDTQYF.

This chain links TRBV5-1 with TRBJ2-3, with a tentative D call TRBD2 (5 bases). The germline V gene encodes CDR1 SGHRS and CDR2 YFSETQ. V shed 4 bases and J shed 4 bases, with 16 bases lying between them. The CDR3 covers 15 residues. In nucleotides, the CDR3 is TGCGCCAGCAGCCTAAATAGTGGGAGCGCAGATACGCAGTATTTT. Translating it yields CASSLNSGSADTQYF.

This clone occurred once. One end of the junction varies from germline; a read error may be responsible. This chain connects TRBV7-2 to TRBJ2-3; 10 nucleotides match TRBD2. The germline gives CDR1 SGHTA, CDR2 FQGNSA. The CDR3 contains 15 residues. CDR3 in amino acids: CASTLSGGAGDTQYF. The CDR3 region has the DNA TGTGCCAGCACCTTAAGCGGGGGGGCTGGAGATACGCAGTATTTT.

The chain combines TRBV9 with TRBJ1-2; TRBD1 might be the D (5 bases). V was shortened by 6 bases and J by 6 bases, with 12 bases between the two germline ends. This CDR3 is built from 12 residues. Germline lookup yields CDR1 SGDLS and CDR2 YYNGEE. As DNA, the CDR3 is TGTGCCAGCATCCGGGGCGCGGATGGCTACACCTTC. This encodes CASIRGADGYTF. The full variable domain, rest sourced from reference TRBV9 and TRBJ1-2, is DSGVTQTPKHLITATGQRVTLRCSPRSGDLSVYWYQQSLDQGLQFLIQYYNGEERAKGNILERFSAQQFPDLHSELNLSSLELGDSALYFCASIRGADGYTFGSGTRLTVV.

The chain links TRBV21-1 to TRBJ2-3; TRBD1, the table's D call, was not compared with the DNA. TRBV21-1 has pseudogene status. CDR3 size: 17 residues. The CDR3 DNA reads TGTGCCAGCAGCAAAGGGGGCGAAGGGTCCTTCACAGATACGCAGTATTTT. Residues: CASSKGGEGSFTDTQYF.